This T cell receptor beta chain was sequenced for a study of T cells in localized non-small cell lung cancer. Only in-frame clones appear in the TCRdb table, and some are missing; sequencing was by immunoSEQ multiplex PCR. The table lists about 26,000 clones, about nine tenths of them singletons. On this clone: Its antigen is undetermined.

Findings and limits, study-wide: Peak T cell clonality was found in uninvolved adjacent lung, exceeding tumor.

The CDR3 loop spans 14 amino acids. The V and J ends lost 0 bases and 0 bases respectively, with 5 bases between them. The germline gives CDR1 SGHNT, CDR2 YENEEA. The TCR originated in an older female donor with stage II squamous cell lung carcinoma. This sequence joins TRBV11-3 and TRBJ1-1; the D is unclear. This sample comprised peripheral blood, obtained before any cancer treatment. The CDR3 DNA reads TGTGCCAGCAGCTTAGAGGGAGTGAACACTGAAGCTTTCTTT. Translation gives CASSLEGVNTEAFF.